This TCR beta chain was profiled in a study of blood T cell repertoires in COVID-19. The germline gives CDR1 SGDLS, CDR2 YYNGEE. J lost 4 bases, V lost 4 bases, and 5 bases had no gene match. The CDR3 totals 14 residues. The Seattle site enrolled patients during active infection and followed them longitudinally. Here immunoSEQ multiplex PCR was the method, and the copy in TCRdb shows in-frame clones only, minus some. The profile shows some 74,000 clones, about nine tenths of them singletons. The chain recombines TRBV9 with TRBJ1-2, with 9 nucleotides matching TRBD1. The material sequenced was peripheral blood. The receptor comes from a man aged 45 to 65 with COVID-19, enrolled during active disease. In DNA form, the CDR3 reads TGTGCCAGCAGCCTCGACAGGGGGGGCTATGGCTACACCTTC. Translation gives CASSLDRGGYGYTF. The variable domain in full, with the rest retrieved from reference TRBV9 and TRBJ1-2, is DSGVTQTPKHLITATGQRVTLRCSPRSGDLSVYWYQQSLDQGLQFLIQYYNGEERAKGNILERFSAQQFPDLHSELNLSSLELGDSALYFCASSLDRGGYGYTFGSGTRLTVV.